These 25 T cell receptor beta chains came from one sample sequenced in a study of T cell clonality in common variable immunodeficiency. Assay: immunoSEQ multiplex PCR; the TCRdb copy retains only in-frame clones and omits some. This sample has some 64,000 clones, each found more than once. Material for sequencing was peripheral blood mononuclear cells. Receptors originate from a person between 18 and 75 years old in good health.

This clone was counted at least ten times. Coverage ceases 3 residues before the CDR3 finishes, and the germline J gene fills in the end. The chain employs TRBV18 and TRBJ1-4; the D is unclear. From germline, CDR1 is KGHSH and CDR2 LQKENI. V lost 5 bases to trimming and J lost 2 bases, with 12 bases between them. This CDR3 region has 15 residues. CDR3 DNA, as far as it was read: TGTGCCAGCTCATCAGGACTGGGGACTAATGAAAAA. This codes for CASSSGLGTNEK. The CDR3 reads in full as CASSSGLGTNEKLFF. The full variable domain, completed using reference TRBV18 and TRBJ1-4, is NAGVMQNPRHLVRRRGQEARLRCSPMKGHSHVYWYRQLPEEGLKFMVYLQKENIIDESGMPKERFSAEFPKEGPSILRIQQVVRGDSAAYFCASSSGLGTNEKLFFGSGTQLSVL.

This clone was seen many times. The sequenced fragment ends 3 residues before the CDR3 boundary, so the rest is inferred from the germline J gene. The rearrangement links TRBV19 to TRBJ1-2; the match to TRBD1 covers 9 bases. Germline CDR1 is LNHDA and CDR2 is SQIVND (reference sequence). V was pared by 6 bases and J by 2 bases, with 7 bases of the junction left unmatched. The length of the CDR3 is 15 residues. CDR3 amino acids: CASSPQGAKNYGYTF. The sequenced CDR3 bases are TGTGCCAGTAGCCCACAGGGGGCTAAAAACTATGGC.

This clone showed up many times. The read halts 3 residues ahead of the CDR3 end, with the missing end drawn from the germline J gene. The chain carries TRBV19 and TRBJ1-4; TRBD1 matches at 7 bases. Germline V CDR1 and CDR2: LNHDA, SQIVND (reference sequence). The CDR3 length is 19 residues. Unmatched junction bases numbered 18, after V lost 7 bases and J lost 1 base. The DNA read from the CDR3 is TGTGCCAGTAACTTTGGACAGGTACTCGTTACTCGAACTAATGAAAAA. It yields the protein CASNFGQVLVTRTNEK. The CDR3 reads in full as CASNFGQVLVTRTNEKLFF.

This clone has ten or more counts. The sequenced fragment ends 3 residues before the CDR3 boundary, so the rest is inferred from the germline J gene. The V and J genes are TRBV5-1 and TRBJ2-1; TRBD1 aligns across 7 bases. V gave up 0 bases and J gave up 5 bases; unmatched junction bases: 2. The CDR3 has 14 amino acids. Germline-derived CDR1 and CDR2 are SGHRS and YFSETQ. Incomplete CDR3 DNA: TGCGCCAGCAGCTTGGCCACAGGGGACAATGAG. Its protein is CASSLATGDNE. The whole CDR3 is CASSLATGDNEQFF.

This clone appeared many times. The read ends 3 residues early relative to the CDR3; the germline J gene fills the gap. The rearrangement joins TRBV19 to TRBJ2-1; the D gene could be TRBD1 or TRBD2 (5 bases each). V dropped 5 bases and J dropped 2 bases, with 16 bases sitting between them. The CDR3 covers 16 residues. Germline V gives CDR1 LNHDA, CDR2 SQIVND (reference sequence). The covered CDR3 bases are TGTGCCAGTAGTCCCCGAGGGGTTTACCCCTACAATGAG. It encodes CASSPRGVYPYNE. In full, the CDR3 is CASSPRGVYPYNEQFF. The full variable domain, in which reference TRBV19 and TRBJ2-1 provide the parts outside the CDR3, is DGGITQSPKYLFRKEGQNVTLSCEQNLNHDAMYWYRQDPGQGLRLIYYSQIVNDFQKGDIAEGYSVSREKKESFPLTVTSAQKNPTAFYLCASSPRGVYPYNEQFFGPGTRLTVL.

At least ten counts were recorded for this clone. Sequencing ends 3 residues short of the CDR3 end; the germline J gene provides the rest. V usage is TRBV29-1 and J usage is TRBJ2-1; TRBD1 aligns across 10 bases. Trimming cost V 6 bases and J 8 bases; bases outside gene matches: 1. The V gene's germline CDR1 is SQVTM and CDR2 ANQGSEA. The CDR3 sequence is 11 residues long. The CDR3: CSVTGGDEQFF. The part of the CDR3 DNA that was read is TGCAGCGTGACAGGGGGCGATGAG.

This clone has a count of ten or more. The read terminates 3 residues before the CDR3 end, so the remaining end is supplied by the germline J gene. The chain uses TRBV2 and TRBJ2-5; no definite D call. The V and J ends lost 2 bases and 1 base respectively, with 8 bases between them. Germline V gives CDR1 SNHLY, CDR2 FYNNEI. The CDR3 is 14 amino acids. The chain's CDR3 is CASSEFGSQETQYF. CDR3 bases read: TGTGCCAGCAGTGAATTCGGTAGCCAAGAGACC.

This clone showed up many times. The read ends 3 residues shy of where the CDR3 ends; the end is completed using the germline J gene. The chain uses TRBV5-4 and TRBJ1-1; no definite D call. V lost 0 bases, J lost 1 base, and 4 bases lay in between. Germline CDR1 and CDR2: SGHNT and YYREEE (reference sequence). This CDR3 comprises 13 residues. CDR3 protein: CASSLEGNTEAFF. CDR3 DNA, as far as it was read: TGTGCCAGCAGCTTGGAGGGGAACACTGAA.

This clone was found many times. The read falls 3 residues short of the CDR3 end, and the missing part is taken from the germline J gene. The chain carries TRBV29-1 and TRBJ2-3, with D unresolved. The CDR3 is 16 residues long. V was pared by 3 bases and J by 1 base, with 17 bases between. CDR1 is SQVTM and CDR2 is ANQGSEA in the germline V gene. CDR3 protein: CSVDAGGLPGTDTQYF. Incomplete CDR3 DNA: TGCAGCGTTGATGCCGGCGGCCTACCCGGCACAGATACG.

This clone was counted ten times or more. Coverage ceases 3 residues before the CDR3 finishes, and the germline J gene fills in the end. The chain joins TRBV7-8 to TRBJ2-5; D remains unclear. The CDR3 has 12 residues. Trimming cost V 0 bases and J 5 bases, with 4 bases left between them. Germline V gene data show CDR1 as SGHVS and CDR2 as FQNEAQ. The CDR3 loop reads CASSLASETQYF. The CDR3 bases that were read are TGTGCCAGCAGCTTAGCGAGCGAGACC.

The table lists this clone with many counts. The sequence runs out 3 residues before the end of the CDR3; the remainder is reconstructed from the germline J gene. The chain joins TRBV20-1 to TRBJ2-4; a weak D match, TRBD1 (6 bases). CDR3 size: 13 residues. Germline V gives CDR1 DFQATT, CDR2 SNEGSKA (reference sequence). CDR3 bases read: TGCAGTGCGAGCCCACAGGGCCAAGAGACT. Encoded protein: CSASPQGQET. The complete CDR3 reads CSASPQGQETQYF.

This clone was seen many times. The CDR3 is cut off 3 residues early in the read; its end comes from the germline J gene. The V call is TRBV4-2, the J call TRBJ2-4; D call uncertain. Germline values: CDR1 LGHNA, CDR2 YNFKEQ. Deletions cut 1 base from V and 3 bases from J, with 10 bases between. CDR3 size: 15 residues. The CDR3 spells CASSQVAQDKNIQYF. The CDR3 DNA, read in part, is TGTGCCAGCAGCCAAGTCGCCCAGGACAAAAACATT.

This clone was counted at least ten times. The read finishes 3 residues shy of the CDR3 end, and the germline J gene is used to complete it. The chain employs TRBV29-1 and TRBJ2-3; TRBD2 aligns across 14 bases. In germline, CDR1 is SQVTM, CDR2 ANQGSEA. The CDR3 covers 19 residues. The V and J ends lost 1 base and 0 bases, in that order; junction bases with no gene match: 9. CDR3 DNA, as far as it was read: TGCAGCGTTGAAGGGACTAGCGGGAGGTCAGGATCGAGCACAGATACG. As protein: CSVEGTSGRSGSSTDT. The whole CDR3 reads CSVEGTSGRSGSSTDTQYF.

This clone was seen more than once but under ten times. Read coverage stops 3 residues before the CDR3 terminus; the germline J gene supplies the remainder. V and J are TRBV20-1 and TRBJ2-7, with 10 nucleotides matching TRBD2. V lost 0 bases and J lost 3; bases outside the gene matches: 2. Germline V CDR1 and CDR2: DFQATT, SNEGSKA (reference sequence). The CDR3 spans 14 residues. The covered CDR3 bases are TGCAGTGCTAGAGAGGGACTAGCGATCTACGAG. Its translation is CSAREGLAIYE. In full, the CDR3 reads CSAREGLAIYEQYF.

This clone appeared many times. The sequenced fragment ends 3 residues before the CDR3 boundary, so the rest is inferred from the germline J gene. The chain joins TRBV18 to TRBJ1-2, with TRBD1 matching over 9 bases. This CDR3 comprises 16 residues. Germline V gene data show CDR1 as KGHSH and CDR2 as LQKENI. With V trimmed by 2 bases and J by 1 base, 5 bases remained unmatched. The CDR3 is CASSPRGQGSNYGYTF. CDR3 bases read: TGTGCCAGCTCACCAAGGGGACAGGGCAGTAACTATGGC. Filled out from reference TRBV18 and TRBJ1-2, the complete variable domain reads NAGVMQNPRHLVRRRGQEARLRCSPMKGHSHVYWYRQLPEEGLKFMVYLQKENIIDESGMPKERFSAEFPKEGPSILRIQQVVRGDSAAYFCASSPRGQGSNYGYTFGSGTRLTVV.

This clone occurred many times. The CDR3 extends 3 residues past the end of the read, so its final part is completed from the germline J gene. This chain uses TRBV2 with TRBJ1-6; 7 bases match TRBD1. This CDR3 has 14 amino acids. Germline trimming cut 5 bases from V and 9 bases from J; bases unmatched to any gene: 7. In germline, CDR1 is SNHLY, CDR2 FYNNEI. CDR3 loop: CASSPTGKGSPLHF. The DNA read from the CDR3 is TGTGCCAGCAGTCCGACAGGGAAAGGTTCACCC. Combining the CDR3 with reference TRBV2 and TRBJ1-6 gives the whole variable domain EPEVTQTPSHQVTQMGQEVILRCVPISNHLYFYWYRQILGQKVEFLVSFYNNEISEKSEIFDDQFSVERPDGSNFTLKIRSTKLEDSAMYFCASSPTGKGSPLHFGNGTRLTVT.

The table lists this clone with many counts. The CDR3 end is not reached by the read, which stops 3 residues before it; the germline J gene fills it in. The chain has TRBV5-1 and TRBJ1-3; D call uncertain. The CDR3 loop spans 13 amino acids. V lost 4 bases to trimming and J lost 2 bases, with 7 bases between them. The germline V gene has CDR1 SGHRS and CDR2 YFSETQ. The covered CDR3 bases are TGCGCCAGCAGCCCCCAAACTGGAAACACC. Translated: CASSPQTGNT. The full-length CDR3 reads as CASSPQTGNTIYF.

This clone was detected many times. The sequenced fragment ends 3 residues before the CDR3 boundary, so the rest is inferred from the germline J gene. The chain links TRBV30 to TRBJ2-1; TRBD1 agrees at 10 bases. J gave up 5 bases and V 5 bases, and 3 bases lay outside the gene matches. There are 13 residues in the CDR3. From germline, CDR1 is GTSNPN and CDR2 SVGIG (reference sequence). CDR3 region: CAWGTGENNEQFF. The sequenced CDR3 bases are TGTGCCTGGGGGACAGGGGAAAACAATGAG.

This clone was seen at least ten times. The observed sequence ends 3 residues before the CDR3 terminus, with the missing tail filled in from the germline J gene. The chain employs TRBV14 and TRBJ1-2, with unresolved D. The CDR3 loop spans 13 amino acids. Germline V lookup: CDR1 SGHDN, CDR2 FVKESK. Between the trimmed V and J ends, which lost 0 bases and 5 bases, there was a span of 7 bases. CDR3 region: CASSQDQRYGYTF. The part of the CDR3 DNA that was read is TGTGCCAGCAGCCAAGATCAAAGGTATGGC.

The table lists this clone with many counts. The read finishes 3 residues shy of the CDR3 end, and the germline J gene is used to complete it. The chain uses TRBV13 and TRBJ2-5, with 8 bases lining up with TRBD2. With 5 bases clipped from V and 5 bases from J, the junction kept 16 bases outside the gene matches. The CDR3 runs 17 residues. The V gene's germline CDR1 is PRHDT and CDR2 FYEKMQ (reference sequence). The CDR3 loop is CASSRRSTGGYLETQYF. The DNA read from the CDR3 is TGTGCCAGCAGCCGCCGTTCGACGGGGGGGTACTTGGAGACC.

This clone was observed many times. Compared with germline, one end of the junction differs, possibly owing to a read error. The read falls 3 residues short of the CDR3 end, and the missing part is taken from the germline J gene. This chain connects TRBV6-4 to TRBJ1-2; no clear D. In germline, CDR1 is MRHNA, CDR2 SNTAGT. The CDR3 sequence is 18 residues long. The CDR3 DNA, read in part, is TGTGCCAGCATTGACCCGAGTCAGCGCATAGTGGGTAACTATGGC. Its translation is CASIDPSQRIVGNYG. The full CDR3 protein is CASIDPSQRIVGNYGYTF.

This clone came up many times. The read ends 3 residues shy of where the CDR3 ends; the end is completed using the germline J gene. The rearrangement links TRBV2 to TRBJ1-2; 7 bases match TRBD1. Per the germline V gene, CDR1 is SNHLY and CDR2 is FYNNEI. This CDR3 has 15 amino acids. J lost 2 bases, V lost 4 bases, and 7 bases had no gene match. The CDR3 sequence: CASSGGGEGNYGYTF. The part of the CDR3 DNA that was read is TGTGCCAGCAGTGGAGGGGGCGAGGGCAACTATGGC.

Details on this clone: With the read ending 3 residues before the CDR3 end, the germline J gene is used to fill in that end. The rearrangement links TRBV10-3 to TRBJ2-1; 9 bases are a match to TRBD1. In germline, CDR1 is ENHRY, CDR2 SYGVKD. This CDR3 comprises 14 residues. The V segment lost 11 bases and the J segment 5 bases; nucleotides outside the gene matches: 10. The CDR3 is CASAAWDRDNEQFF. CDR3 DNA, as far as it was read: TGTGCCTCAGCAGCCTGGGACAGGGACAATGAG.

At least ten counts were recorded for this clone. With the read ending 3 residues before the CDR3 end, the germline J gene is used to fill in that end. V gene TRBV6-1 combines with J gene TRBJ2-7; 10 bases are shared with TRBD1. V dropped 3 bases and J dropped 5; count of bases not matched to a gene: 10. This CDR3 contains 16 residues. Germline V gene lookup returns CDR1 MNHNS and CDR2 SASEGT. Here the CDR3 reads CASSEGQGLGGHEQYF. The CDR3 bases that were read are TGTGCCAGCAGTGAGGGACAGGGGTTAGGTGGCCACGAG.

This clone was seen a handful of times. The read terminates 3 residues before the CDR3 end, so the remaining end is supplied by the germline J gene. The chain has TRBV19 and TRBJ2-7; 10 bases map to TRBD2. The CDR3 covers 17 residues. The germline V gene encodes CDR1 LNHDA and CDR2 SQIVND (reference sequence). V trimming: 6 bases; J trimming: 6 bases; junction bases outside the gene matches: 17. CDR3 loop: CASSTNSGGALPREQYF. The sequenced CDR3 bases are TGTGCCAGTAGCACCAACAGCGGGGGGGCCCTTCCGCGCGAG.